These 25 T cell receptor beta chains originate from one sample sequenced in a study of blood T cell repertoires in COVID-19. Measured with immunoSEQ multiplex PCR; TCRdb has only the in-frame clones, and not every one. The sample shows 50,000 to 70,000 clones, more than 85% of them seen only once. The material sequenced was peripheral blood. The receptor source for this set is a man aged 55 to 70 with acute or convalescent COVID-19.

The chain links TRBV11-3 to TRBJ2-7; 10 positions agree with TRBD2. This CDR3 has 18 amino acids. The ends lost 5 bases at V and 1 base at J; junction bases unmatched: 14. Germline V gene data show CDR1 as SGHNT and CDR2 as YENEEA. This chain's CDR3 is CASSLPLRGAGGSYEQYF. The CDR3 bases are TGTGCCAGCAGCCTCCCCCTGAGGGGAGCGGGAGGGTCCTACGAGCAGTACTTC.

The chain carries TRBV5-1 and TRBJ1-4; the match to TRBD1 covers 8 bases. The CDR3 contains 15 residues. The germline V gene encodes CDR1 SGHRS and CDR2 YFSETQ. With 5 bases clipped from V and 8 bases from J, the junction kept 11 bases outside the gene matches. CDR3 sequence reads: CASSSRTGRGEKLFF. CDR3 DNA: TGCGCCAGCAGTTCACGGACAGGGAGGGGGGAAAAACTGTTTTTT.

The chain is built from TRBV3-1 (or the pseudogene TRBV3-2) and TRBJ2-1; 10 bases match TRBD2. CDR1 and CDR2 (germline): LGHDT, YNNKEL (reference sequence). Germline trimming cut 1 base from V and 9 bases from J; bases unmatched to any gene: 3. This CDR3 spans 14 amino acids. Here the CDR3 DNA reads TGTGCCAGCAGCCAAGCTAGCGGGAGCTCTGAGCAGTTCTTC. The encoded protein is CASSQASGSSEQFF.

This rearrangement joins TRBV7-3 to TRBJ2-5; tentatively, D is TRBD1 (9 bases). Germline-derived CDR1 and CDR2 are SGHTA and FQGTGA. This CDR3 has 15 residues. Trimming cost V 5 bases and J 5 bases, with 18 bases left between them. The CDR3 DNA follows: TGTGCCAGCAGCCCCACAGGGGGCGGGGGGGAGACCCAGTACTTC. This sequence encodes CASSPTGGGGETQYF.

The V gene is TRBV13, the J gene TRBJ1-1; D is possibly TRBD1 (5 bases). The V gene's germline CDR1 is PRHDT and CDR2 FYEKMQ (reference sequence). This CDR3 has 14 residues. V dropped 5 bases and J dropped 1 base, with 11 bases sitting between them. CDR3 residues: CASSPGLPNTEAFF. The CDR3 DNA sequence: TGTGCCAGCAGCCCGGGACTCCCGAACACTGAAGCTTTCTTT. The complete variable domain, with remaining parts taken from reference TRBV13 and TRBJ1-1, reads AAGVIQSPRHLIKEKRETATLKCYPIPRHDTVYWYQQGPGQDPQFLISFYEKMQSDKGSIPDRFSAQQFSDYHSELNMSSLELGDSALYFCASSPGLPNTEAFFGQGTRLTVV.

The rearrangement uses TRBV28 and TRBJ1-6, with D unclear. Trimming stripped 7 bases from V and 8 bases from J, with 9 bases between. Germline V gene data show CDR1 as MDHEN and CDR2 as SYDVKM. This CDR3 is 12 amino acids long. CDR3 DNA: TGTGCCAGCACCGGAGCCGATTCACCCCTCCACTTT. This codes for CASTGADSPLHF. Supplemented by reference TRBV28 and TRBJ1-6, the full variable domain reads DVKVTQSSRYLVKRTGEKVFLECVQDMDHENMFWYRQDPGLGLRLIYFSYDVKMKEKGDIPEGYSVSREKKERFSLILESASTNQTSMYLCASTGADSPLHFGNGTRLTVT.

V gene TRBV21-1 combines with J gene TRBJ2-7; the DNA was not used to check the table's D call, TRBD1. TRBV21-1 is tagged as a pseudogene. This CDR3 region has 15 residues. The CDR3 region is CASSRDRERAYEQYF. The CDR3 DNA reads as TGTGCCAGCAGCCGGGACAGGGAGAGGGCCTACGAGCAGTACTTC.

The CDR3 protein is CASSSLGGGTEAFF. In nucleotides, the CDR3 is TGTGCCAGCAGTTCCCTCGGGGGGGGAACTGAAGCTTTCTTT. The chain couples TRBV28 to TRBJ1-1; D is perhaps TRBD1 (5 bases). The V gene's germline CDR1 is MDHEN and CDR2 SYDVKM. The CDR3 runs to 14 residues. The V and J ends lost 4 bases and 5 bases respectively, with 14 bases between them. Filled out from reference TRBV28 and TRBJ1-1, the complete variable domain reads DVKVTQSSRYLVKRTGEKVFLECVQDMDHENMFWYRQDPGLGLRLIYFSYDVKMKEKGDIPEGYSVSREKKERFSLILESASTNQTSMYLCASSSLGGGTEAFFGQGTRLTVV.

The rearrangement joins TRBV6-2 or TRBV6-3 to TRBJ1-6, with D perhaps TRBD1 (5 bases). V was shortened by 2 bases and J by 6 bases, with 8 bases between the two germline ends. The germline CDR1 and CDR2 sequences are MNHEY and SVGEGT. The CDR3 is 14 amino acids. The CDR3 DNA sequence: TGTGCCAGCAGTTACGGGGCACTTAATTCACCCCTCCACTTT. This encodes CASSYGALNSPLHF.

V is TRBV21-1 and J is TRBJ2-1; the table's D call, TRBD2, was not checked against the DNA. TRBV21-1 corresponds to a pseudogene. This CDR3 region has 18 residues. The DNA for the CDR3 is TGTGCCAGCAGCCCCCTCGGCGGGAGGACCAGTCGGGACAATGAGCAGTTCTTC. Its protein product is CASSPLGGRTSRDNEQFF.

The chain couples TRBV3-1 (or the pseudogene TRBV3-2) to TRBJ2-4; D gene uncertain. Trimming left V 0 bases short and J 3 bases short, with 9 bases between. The CDR3 loop spans 15 amino acids. CDR1 and CDR2 (germline): LGHDT, YNNKEL (reference sequence). For the CDR3, the DNA is TGTGCCAGCAGCCAAGATTCCGTGAGCAAAAACATTCAGTACTTC. It translates to CASSQDSVSKNIQYF.

This chain connects TRBV6-5 to TRBJ2-5; tentative D call: TRBD2 (7 bases). The CDR3 is 15 amino acids. V gave up 6 bases and J gave up 5 bases, with 19 bases separating them. CDR1 and CDR2 (germline): MNHEY, SVGAGI. The DNA for the CDR3 is TGTGCCAGCAGCTCGGGGGGCGGGAGTATTGAGACCCAGTACTTC. This sequence encodes CASSSGGGSIETQYF.

This clone is a singleton in its sample. The chain uses TRBV4-3 and TRBJ2-5; maybe TRBD1 (6 bases). The length of the CDR3 is 13 residues. Trimming took off 0 bases at V and 5 bases at J, with 7 bases between the two ends. The V gene's germline CDR1 is LGHNA and CDR2 YSLEER. CDR3 in amino acids: CASSQDRGETQYF. The CDR3 region has the DNA TGCGCCAGCAGCCAAGATAGGGGGGAGACCCAGTACTTC.

The rearrangement links TRBV7-2 to TRBJ2-1, with 8 bases matching TRBD2. CDR1 is SGHTA and CDR2 is FQGNSA in the germline V gene. CDR3 size: 16 residues. V gave up 1 base and J gave up 7 bases; unmatched junction bases: 9. The chain's CDR3 is CASSLEAGAFWNEQFF. CDR3 DNA: TGTGCCAGCAGCTTAGAAGCGGGGGCCTTCTGGAATGAGCAGTTCTTC. Drawing the rest from reference TRBV7-2 and TRBJ2-1, the complete variable domain is GAGVSQSPSNKVTEKGKDVELRCDPISGHTALYWYRQSLGQGLEFLIYFQGNSAPDKSGLPSDRFSAERTGGSVSTLTIQRTQQEDSAVYLCASSLEAGAFWNEQFFGPGTRLTVL.

The chain links TRBV7-9 to TRBJ2-7; possible D gene TRBD1, 5 bases. CDR1 and CDR2 from the germline V gene are SEHNR and FQNEAQ (reference sequence). The CDR3 covers 13 residues. Trimming cost V 5 bases and J 0 bases, with 8 bases left between them. CDR3 in amino acids: CASSPDNSYEQYF. CDR3 sequence (DNA): TGTGCCAGCAGCCCGGACAACTCCTACGAGCAGTACTTC. Complete variable domain (other parts from reference TRBV7-9 and TRBJ2-7): DTGVSQNPRHKITKRGQNVTFRCDPISEHNRLYWYRQTLGQGPEFLTYFQNEAQLEKSRLLSDRFSAERPKGSFSTLEIQRTEQGDSAMYLCASSPDNSYEQYFGPGTRLTVT.

J is TRBJ1-5 and V is TRBV6-1; TRBD1 aligns across 10 bases. The CDR3 sequence is 16 residues long. The trim removed 4 bases at V and 6 bases at J, leaving 9 bases unmatched. Germline CDR1 and CDR2: MNHNS and SASEGT. Written as DNA, the CDR3 is TGTGCCAGCAGTGCCACTCCCGGACAGGGGGGTCAGCCCCAGCATTTT. This translates into CASSATPGQGGQPQHF.

This chain links TRBV29-1 with TRBJ2-5; 8 positions match TRBD2. The V segment lost 1 base and the J segment 5 bases; nucleotides outside the gene matches: 6. The CDR3 is 14 amino acids. Germline CDR1 and CDR2: SQVTM and ANQGSEA. The CDR3 DNA is TGCAGCGTTGAAGGGGCGGGAGGACGGGAGACCCAGTACTTC. Its protein product is CSVEGAGGRETQYF.

J is TRBJ2-5 and V is TRBV7-2; 7 nucleotides agree with TRBD2. The CDR3 sequence is 20 residues long. V lost 0 bases to trimming and J lost 5 bases; unmatched junction nucleotides: 21. Germline V CDR1 and CDR2: SGHTA, FQGNSA. The CDR3 coding sequence is TGTGCCAGCAGCTTAGCACCCGAGGGAGGGACGGTCCTCCCAAAGGAGACCCAGTACTTC. Protein product: CASSLAPEGGTVLPKETQYF. Filled out from reference TRBV7-2 and TRBJ2-5, the complete variable domain reads GAGVSQSPSNKVTEKGKDVELRCDPISGHTALYWYRQSLGQGLEFLIYFQGNSAPDKSGLPSDRFSAERTGGSVSTLTIQRTQQEDSAVYLCASSLAPEGGTVLPKETQYFGPGTRLLVL.

Note on this clone: At one end the junction does not follow the germline gene, possibly because of a read error. This sequence joins TRBV6-2 or TRBV6-3 and TRBJ2-1; 10 bases match TRBD1. The germline V gene has CDR1 MNHEY and CDR2 SVGEGT. CDR3 length equals 12 residues. DNA of the CDR3: TGTGCCAGCAGTTACCATTTCGGACAGGGGGTCTTC. Amino acids: CASSYHFGQGVF.

The CDR3 sequence is CASSSPGGALYGYTF. DNA for the CDR3: TGTGCCAGCAGTTCCCCAGGGGGCGCGCTCTATGGCTACACCTTC. J is TRBJ1-2 and V is TRBV6-2 or TRBV6-3; 8 bases agree with TRBD1. V dropped 4 bases and J dropped 4; count of bases not matched to a gene: 8. The germline CDR1 and CDR2 sequences are MNHEY and SVGEGT. The CDR3 has 15 amino acids.

The rearrangement uses TRBV7-8 and TRBJ1-5, with TRBD1 identical over 8 bases. CDR1 and CDR2 from the germline V gene are SGHVS and FQNEAQ. The CDR3 length is 17 residues. After removal of 2 bases from V and 3 bases from J, the junction contained 9 bases not matched to a gene. The CDR3 region is CASSLSGRGLFNQPQHF. DNA for the CDR3: TGTGCCAGCAGCTTATCGGGCAGGGGGCTTTTCAATCAGCCCCAGCATTTT. The full variable domain, with the rest looked up from reference TRBV7-8 and TRBJ1-5, is GAGVSQSPRYKVAKRGQDVALRCDPISGHVSLFWYQQALGQGPEFLTYFQNEAQLDKSGLPSDRFFAERPEGSVSTLKIQRTQQEDSAVYLCASSLSGRGLFNQPQHFGDGTRLSIL.

The J gene is TRBJ1-3, the V gene TRBV4-3; D gene unclear. V dropped 0 bases and J dropped 4 bases, with 10 bases sitting between them. This CDR3 is built from 15 residues. Germline CDR1 and CDR2: LGHNA and YSLEER. The CDR3 is CASSQDHQAGNTIYF. The CDR3 DNA reads TGCGCCAGCAGCCAAGATCACCAGGCCGGAAACACCATATATTTT.

The chain joins TRBV7-2 to TRBJ2-7; TRBD2 matches at 9 bases. The CDR3 runs to 15 residues. With V trimmed by 6 bases and J by 1 base, 7 bases remained unmatched. Germline V gene lookup returns CDR1 SGHTA and CDR2 FQGNSA. In nucleotides, the CDR3 is TGTGCCAGCAGTGTTCATAGCGGGGGTTCCTACGAGCAGTACTTC. It codes for CASSVHSGGSYEQYF.

This clone was recorded once. This chain uses TRBV28 with TRBJ1-2; maybe TRBD1 (6 bases). Germline V gene data show CDR1 as MDHEN and CDR2 as SYDVKM. The V end lost 7 bases, the J end lost 5 bases, and 14 bases lay between the germline ends. CDR3 size: 13 residues. CDR3 bases: TGTGCCAGCAACAGGGACACCTCTTATGGCTACACCTTC. Its protein product is CASNRDTSYGYTF.

This clone occurred a few times. The chain joins TRBV6-5 to TRBJ1-1, with 8 bases matching TRBD1. J lost 4 bases, V lost 7 bases, and 8 bases had no gene match. Germline values: CDR1 MNHEY, CDR2 SVGAGI. This CDR3 has 14 residues. DNA of the CDR3: TGTGCCAGCACTGGCAGGGGGCCGGGCACTGAAGCTTTCTTT. Its translation is CASTGRGPGTEAFF.